These T cell receptor beta chains were read from a single sample in a study of Ad26.COV2.S vaccination and SARS-CoV-2 variants. TCRdb's table, derived via immunoSEQ multiplex PCR, lists solely in-frame clones and lacks some. Of 290,000 or so clones listed, 87% were seen once; the top ten hold about 3.6%. This sample comprised peripheral blood, obtained in a trial of Ad26.COV2.S vaccine versus placebo. The receptors were gathered from a person aged 18-65 years who received the Ad26.COV2.S COVID-19 vaccine or a placebo. Both conserved end residues are part of each CDR3. The D gene is left open where the match is weak. Where a row states a size, it is once, few, many or the class of an expanded clone; other rows omit it.

J	length	D	size	V	CDR3	DNA
TRBJ2-3	12	-	once	TRBV3-1/TRBV3-2	CASSLFTDTQYF	TGTGCCAGCAGCCTGTTCACGGATACGCAGTATTTT
TRBJ2-7	15	-	-	TRBV19	CASSIDQRPDYEQYF	TGTGCCAGTAGTATAGATCAGAGACCGGACTACGAGCAGTACTTC
TRBJ2-5	17	TRBD2	-	TRBV27	CASRSGLGAGGFETQYF	TGTGCCAGCAGATCCGGCCTGGGTGCGGGGGGGTTTGAGACCCAGTACTTC
TRBJ2-5	13	-	once	TRBV12-2	CASRLFPEETQYF	TGTGCAAGTCGCTTATTTCCAGAAGAGACCCAGTACTTC
TRBJ1-1	13	-	-	TRBV5-1	CASRLWGDTEAFF	TGCGCCAGCCGCCTTTGGGGGGACACTGAAGCTTTCTTT
TRBJ2-7	15	TRBD2	-	TRBV18	CASSSGLAGVGEQYF	TGTGCCAGCTCATCGGGACTAGCGGGAGTAGGGGAGCAGTACTTC
TRBJ1-2	14	-	-	TRBV6-5	CASSYHRAGYGYTF	TGTGCCAGCAGTTACCACAGGGCAGGGTATGGCTACACCTTC
TRBJ2-2	14	-	-	TRBV9	CASSVVSNTGELFF	TGTGCCAGCAGCGTAGTTTCGAACACCGGGGAGCTGTTTTTT
TRBJ1-2	16	-	-	TRBV19	CASSMENGAGNYGYTF	TGTGCCAGTAGTATGGAGAACGGGGCGGGGAACTATGGCTACACCTTC
TRBJ2-1	15	-	-	TRBV5-1	CASSPDRSSYNEQFF	TGCGCCAGCAGCCCCGACAGGAGCTCCTACAATGAGCAGTTCTTC
TRBJ1-5	14	TRBD1	-	TRBV2	CASSITGGNQPQHF	TGTGCCAGCAGCATTACAGGGGGCAATCAGCCCCAGCATTTT
TRBJ1-1	14	-	-	TRBV5-1	CASSPGQINTEAFF	TGCGCCAGCAGCCCCGGACAGATTAACACTGAAGCTTTCTTT
TRBJ2-7	15	-	-	TRBV5-1	CASRLSAARSYEQYF	TGCGCCAGCAGACTGTCGGCGGCCCGCTCCTACGAGCAGTACTTC
TRBJ1-2	16	TRBD1	-	TRBV3-1/TRBV3-2	CASSQEALQGADGYTF	TGTGCCAGCAGCCAAGAGGCCCTCCAGGGGGCCGATGGCTACACCTTC
TRBJ1-2	18	TRBD1	-	TRBV28	CASSLLTGGSESNYGYTF	TGTGCCAGCAGTCTACTGACAGGGGGTTCTGAGTCTAACTATGGCTACACCTTC
TRBJ1-1	16	TRBD1	-	TRBV5-1	CASSPVGDRGNTEAFF	TGCGCCAGCAGCCCGGTGGGGGACAGGGGAAACACTGAAGCTTTCTTT
TRBJ2-2	17	-	-	TRBV19	CASTIAVAGSGTGELFF	TGTGCCAGTACCATAGCGGTTGCAGGTTCTGGAACCGGGGAGCTGTTTTTT
TRBJ1-2	16	-	-	TRBV19	CASSIDLEVPNYGYTF	TGTGCCAGTAGTATAGATCTTGAGGTCCCTAACTATGGCTACACCTTC
TRBJ2-7	14	-	-	TRBV19	CASSIGRHSYEQYF	TGTGCCAGTAGTATAGGACGGCATTCCTACGAGCAGTACTTC
TRBJ1-1	13	-	-	TRBV12-3/TRBV12-4	CASSAQVYTEAFF	TGTGCCAGCAGCGCACAGGTCTACACTGAAGCTTTCTTT
TRBJ2-7	13	-	-	TRBV7-3	CASSLRGNDEQYF	TGTGCCAGCAGCTTGAGAGGGAATGACGAGCAGTACTTC
TRBJ1-1	14	TRBD1	-	TRBV5-5	CAGRQGASGTEAFF	TGTGCCGGAAGACAGGGGGCGTCGGGTACTGAAGCTTTCTTT
TRBJ1-6	15	TRBD1	-	TRBV7-9	CASSPIGTGNSPLHF	TGTGCCAGCAGCCCAATCGGGACAGGGAATTCACCCCTCCACTTT
TRBJ2-7	12	-	-	TRBV7-8	CASSLFSYEQYF	TGTGCCAGCAGCTTATTCAGCTACGAGCAGTACTTC
TRBJ2-7	15	TRBD1	-	TRBV6-1	CASSDMTGGRREQYF	TGTGCCAGCAGTGACATGACAGGGGGGCGGCGCGAGCAGTACTTC
TRBJ1-1	14	-	-	TRBV5-1	CASSPAQVNTEAFF	TGCGCCAGCAGCCCGGCACAGGTGAACACTGAAGCTTTCTTT
TRBJ1-6	17	TRBD1	-	TRBV2	CASSERQGDAYNSPLHF	TGTGCCAGCAGTGAACGTCAGGGGGACGCCTATAATTCACCCCTCCACTTT
TRBJ2-1	18	TRBD2	-	TRBV2	CASSEHFLASGVYNEQFF	TGTGCCAGCAGTGAACATTTCCTAGCTAGCGGGGTCTACAATGAGCAGTTCTTC
TRBJ2-7	16	TRBD1	-	TRBV7-2	CASSLAGQGATYEQYF	TGTGCCAGCAGCTTAGCAGGACAGGGGGCCACCTACGAGCAGTACTTC
TRBJ2-1	19	TRBD2	-	TRBV14	CASSPGLGILAVSYNEQFF	TGTGCCAGCAGCCCCGGGCTAGGGATACTAGCGGTCTCCTACAATGAGCAGTTCTTC
TRBJ2-7	15	TRBD2	once	TRBV11-2	CASSPGTSDFYEQYF	TGTGCCAGCAGCCCCGGGACTAGCGACTTCTACGAGCAGTACTTC
TRBJ2-4	14	-	-	TRBV6-2/TRBV6-3	CASSYQGWQNIQYF	TGTGCCAGCAGTTACCAAGGGTGGCAAAACATTCAGTACTTC
TRBJ1-6	14	-	-	TRBV30	CAWSVGRDYSPLHF	TGTGCCTGGAGTGTAGGCAGGGATTACTCACCCCTCCACTTT
TRBJ1-2	11	-	-	TRBV30	CAWRQDYGYTF	TGTGCCTGGAGACAGGACTATGGCTACACCTTC
TRBJ1-1	15	TRBD1	-	TRBV6-5	CASSKTGQGDTEAFF	TGTGCCAGCAGCAAGACGGGACAGGGAGACACTGAAGCTTTCTTT
TRBJ1-2	13	-	-	TRBV10-1	CASSEAGIYGYTF	TGCGCCAGCAGTGAGGCAGGGATCTATGGCTACACCTTC
TRBJ1-2	16	TRBD1	-	TRBV5-6	CASSLHGQDINYGYTF	TGTGCCAGCAGCCTGCACGGACAGGATATAAACTATGGCTACACCTTC
TRBJ2-7	12	-	-	TRBV7-6	CASSLVPYEQYF	TGTGCCAGCAGCTTAGTCCCATACGAGCAGTACTTC